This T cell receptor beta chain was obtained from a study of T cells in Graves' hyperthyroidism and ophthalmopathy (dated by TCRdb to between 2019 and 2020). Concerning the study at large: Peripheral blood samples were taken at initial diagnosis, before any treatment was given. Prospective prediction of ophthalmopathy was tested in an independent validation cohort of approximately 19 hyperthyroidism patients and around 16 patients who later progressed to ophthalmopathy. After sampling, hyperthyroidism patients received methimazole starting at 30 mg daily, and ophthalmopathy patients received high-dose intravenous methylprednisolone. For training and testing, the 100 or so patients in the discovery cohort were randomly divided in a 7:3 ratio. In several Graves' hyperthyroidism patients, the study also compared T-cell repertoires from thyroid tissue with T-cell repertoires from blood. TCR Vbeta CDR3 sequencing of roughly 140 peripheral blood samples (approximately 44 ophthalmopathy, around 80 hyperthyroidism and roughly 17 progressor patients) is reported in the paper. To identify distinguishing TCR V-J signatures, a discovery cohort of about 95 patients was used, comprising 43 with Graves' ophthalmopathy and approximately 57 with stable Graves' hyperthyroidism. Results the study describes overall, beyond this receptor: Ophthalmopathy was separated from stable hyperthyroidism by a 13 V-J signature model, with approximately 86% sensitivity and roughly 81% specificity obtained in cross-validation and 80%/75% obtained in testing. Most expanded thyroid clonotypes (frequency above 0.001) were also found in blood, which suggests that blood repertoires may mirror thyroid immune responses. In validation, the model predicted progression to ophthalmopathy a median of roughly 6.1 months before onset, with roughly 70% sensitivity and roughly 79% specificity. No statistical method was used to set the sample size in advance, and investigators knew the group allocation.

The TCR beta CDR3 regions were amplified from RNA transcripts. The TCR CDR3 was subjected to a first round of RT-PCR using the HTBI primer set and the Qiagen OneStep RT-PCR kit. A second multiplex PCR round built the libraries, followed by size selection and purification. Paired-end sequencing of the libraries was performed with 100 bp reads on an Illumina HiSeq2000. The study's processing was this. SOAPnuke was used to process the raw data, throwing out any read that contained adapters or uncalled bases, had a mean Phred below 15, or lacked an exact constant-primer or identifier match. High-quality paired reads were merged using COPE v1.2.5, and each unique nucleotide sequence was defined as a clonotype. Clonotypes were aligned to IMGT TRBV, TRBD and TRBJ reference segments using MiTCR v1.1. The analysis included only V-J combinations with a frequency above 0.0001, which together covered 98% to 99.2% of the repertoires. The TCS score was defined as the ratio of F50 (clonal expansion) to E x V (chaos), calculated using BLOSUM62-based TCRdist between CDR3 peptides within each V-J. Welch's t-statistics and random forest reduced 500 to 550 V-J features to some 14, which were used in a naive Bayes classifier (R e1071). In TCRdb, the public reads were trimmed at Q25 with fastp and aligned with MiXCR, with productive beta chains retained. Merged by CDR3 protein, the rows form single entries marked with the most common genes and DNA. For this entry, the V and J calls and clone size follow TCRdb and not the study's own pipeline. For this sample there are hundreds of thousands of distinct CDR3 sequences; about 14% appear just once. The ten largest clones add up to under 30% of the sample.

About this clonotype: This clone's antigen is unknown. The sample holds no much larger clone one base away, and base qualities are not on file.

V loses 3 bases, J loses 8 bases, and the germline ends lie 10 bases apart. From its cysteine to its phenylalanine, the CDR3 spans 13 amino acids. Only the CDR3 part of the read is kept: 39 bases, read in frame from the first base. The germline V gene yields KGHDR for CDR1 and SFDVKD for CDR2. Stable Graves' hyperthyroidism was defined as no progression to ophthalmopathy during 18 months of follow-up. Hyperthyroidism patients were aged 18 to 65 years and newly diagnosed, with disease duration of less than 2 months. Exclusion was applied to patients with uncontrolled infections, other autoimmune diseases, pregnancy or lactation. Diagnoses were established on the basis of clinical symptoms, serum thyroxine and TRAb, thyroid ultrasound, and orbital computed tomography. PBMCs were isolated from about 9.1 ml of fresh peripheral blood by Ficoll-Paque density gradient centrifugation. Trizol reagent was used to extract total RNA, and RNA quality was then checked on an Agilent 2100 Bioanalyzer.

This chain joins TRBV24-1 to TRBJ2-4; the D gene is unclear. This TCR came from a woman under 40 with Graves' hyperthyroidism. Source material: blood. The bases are TGTGCCACCAGTGATACGACTGATGACATTCAGTACTTC. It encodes CATSDTTDDIQYF.